Presented here are 5 T cell receptor beta chains from one specimen sequenced in a study of blood T cell repertoires in COVID-19. Sequenced by immunoSEQ multiplex PCR; TCRdb stores in-frame clones only, minus some. Of under 450,000 clones in the sample, roughly 90% were seen once. Sequencing input: peripheral blood. The receptors originated from a woman in her sixties or seventies with COVID-19, enrolled during active disease.

The chain couples TRBV5-4 to TRBJ2-7; D gene uncertain. This CDR3 spans 15 amino acids. Germline loops: CDR1 SGHNT, CDR2 YYREEE (reference sequence). Trimming removed 4 bases from V and 2 bases from J, with 16 bases in between. Written as DNA, the CDR3 is TGTGCCAGCAGCAGTTTCGGAGCGCTAACCTACGAGCAGTACTTC. This encodes CASSSFGALTYEQYF.

CDR3: CASSLESGVETQYF. For the CDR3, the DNA is TGTGCCAGCAGCTTGGAAAGCGGGGTGGAGACCCAGTACTTC. The chain combines TRBV5-4 with TRBJ2-5, with 7 bases aligning to TRBD2. The junction had 4 bases not matched to a gene; V was cut back by 0 bases and J by 5 bases. The CDR3 extends over 14 amino acids. Germline V CDR1 and CDR2: SGHNT, YYREEE (reference sequence).

The chain combines TRBV5-5 with TRBJ2-7; 7 bases line up with TRBD1. Germline CDR1 reads SGHKS; CDR2 reads YYEKEE (reference sequence). The CDR3 runs to 14 residues. J was trimmed by 3 bases and V by 7 bases; bases with no gene match: 10. The CDR3 nucleotides are TGTGCCAGCCACACCGGACAGGTCTACTACGAGCAGTACTTC. Translation gives CASHTGQVYYEQYF. The variable domain in full, completed from reference TRBV5-5 and TRBJ2-7, reads DAGVTQSPTHLIKTRGQQVTLRCSPISGHKSVSWYQQVLGQGPQFIFQYYEKEERGRGNFPDRFSARQFPNYSSELNVNALLLGDSALYLCASHTGQVYYEQYFGPGTRLTVT.

The chain links TRBV11-2 to TRBJ1-4, with a tentative D call TRBD1 (5 bases). The V and J ends lost 5 bases and 3 bases respectively, with 16 bases between them. Germline V gives CDR1 SGHAT, CDR2 FQNNGV. The CDR3 runs to 16 residues. CDR3 in amino acids: CASSPTGGVSNEKLFF. The CDR3 DNA reads as TGTGCCAGCAGCCCAACAGGCGGGGTTTCTAATGAAAAACTGTTTTTT.

The chain recombines TRBV4-2 with TRBJ2-7; 11 bases align to TRBD2. The CDR3 is made up of 15 amino acids. V lost 3 bases to trimming and J lost 7 bases; unmatched junction nucleotides: 8. CDR1 and CDR2 from the germline V gene are LGHNA and YNFKEQ. This CDR3 reads CASSQPLAGGGEQYF. The CDR3 DNA reads as TGTGCCAGCAGCCAGCCGCTAGCGGGGGGTGGAGAGCAGTACTTC.